The 10 T cell receptor beta chains listed next were all sequenced from one sample in a study of blood T cell repertoires in COVID-19. Here immunoSEQ multiplex PCR was the method, and the copy in TCRdb shows in-frame clones only, minus some. There are roughly 340,000 clones in the sample; around 87% occur only once, and about 2.1% lies in the top ten. The sequenced sample was PBMCs or T cells enriched from blood (not recorded which). These receptors were taken from a man between 40 and 49 years old in a cohort exposed to, infected with or recovered from COVID-19 (not recorded which).

The chain couples TRBV29-1 to TRBJ1-6, with D perhaps matching TRBD1 (6 bases). This CDR3 has 15 amino acids. Per the germline V gene, CDR1 is SQVTM and CDR2 is ANQGSEA. V gave up 2 bases and J gave up 9 bases, with 17 bases separating them. In nucleotides, the CDR3 is TGCAGCGTTGAAATATGGCGACAGGTCAGTTCACCCCTCCACTTT. Protein sequence: CSVEIWRQVSSPLHF.

This clone was picked up a small number of times. The CDR3 DNA is TGTGCCAGCTCAAGTAGAAACACTGAAGCTTTCTTT. Protein: CASSSRNTEAFF. This rearrangement joins TRBV18 to TRBJ1-1; D is uncertain. Trimming shortened V by 5 bases and J by 2 bases, and 6 bases separated the two germline ends. Germline CDR1 and CDR2: KGHSH and LQKENI. The CDR3 extends over 12 amino acids.

The genes are TRBV9 and TRBJ1-2; no clear D gene. CDR1 and CDR2 (germline): SGDLS, YYNGEE. Between the trimmed V and J ends, which lost 4 bases and 5 bases, there was a span of 12 bases. CDR3 size: 13 residues. The CDR3 DNA reads TGTGCCAGCAGCCAGCACACGGAGTATGGCTACACCTTC. Translated, it gives CASSQHTEYGYTF. Complete variable domain (other parts from reference TRBV9 and TRBJ1-2): DSGVTQTPKHLITATGQRVTLRCSPRSGDLSVYWYQQSLDQGLQFLIQYYNGEERAKGNILERFSAQQFPDLHSELNLSSLELGDSALYFCASSQHTEYGYTFGSGTRLTVV.

V is TRBV6-5 and J is TRBJ1-4, with 7 bases aligning to TRBD1. There are 15 residues in the CDR3. Germline V CDR1 and CDR2: MNHEY, SVGAGI. V trimming: 4 bases; J trimming: 0 bases; junction bases outside the gene matches: 2. The CDR3 DNA reads as TGTGCCAGCAGTTCCGACAGGGCAACTAATGAAAAACTGTTTTTT. This encodes CASSSDRATNEKLFF.

The rearrangement links TRBV28 to TRBJ2-7; a possible D gene is TRBD1 (6 bases). In germline, CDR1 is MDHEN, CDR2 SYDVKM. The CDR3 is 14 residues long. The V end lost 6 bases, the J end lost 5 bases, and 17 bases lay between the germline ends. The CDR3 is CASSRDTSFNEQYF. The CDR3 nucleotides are TGTGCCAGCAGCCGGGACACATCTTTTAACGAGCAGTACTTC.

The chain uses TRBV7-2 and TRBJ2-7; 9 bases are a match to TRBD1. The germline V gene encodes CDR1 SGHTA and CDR2 FQGNSA. V lost 5 bases, J lost 3 bases, and 5 bases stayed unmatched. This CDR3 contains 14 residues. The CDR3 spells CASSIYRGHYEQYF. The DNA of the CDR3 is TGTGCCAGCAGCATATACAGGGGGCACTACGAGCAGTACTTC.

The chain has TRBV5-5 and TRBJ1-4; possible D gene TRBD1, 6 bases. Germline V gives CDR1 SGHKS, CDR2 YYEKEE (reference sequence). CDR3 length equals 13 residues. Trimming left V 3 bases short and J 10 bases short, with 13 bases between. The CDR3 loop is CASSSNRERKLFF. For the CDR3, the DNA is TGTGCCAGCAGCTCAAACAGGGAAAGAAAACTGTTTTTT.

As regards this clone: Other nucleotide sequences in the sample specify the same CDR3. The chain links TRBV5-1 to TRBJ1-1; D perhaps matches TRBD1 (5 bases). Germline V gene data show CDR1 as SGHRS and CDR2 as YFSETQ. The V and J ends lost 4 bases and 2 bases respectively, with 9 bases between them. The CDR3 loop spans 13 amino acids. The CDR3 spells CASSAQGNTEAFF. For the CDR3, the DNA is TGCGCCAGCAGCGCTCAGGGTAACACTGAAGCTTTCTTT. The full variable domain, completed using reference TRBV5-1 and TRBJ1-1, is KAGVTQTPRYLIKTRGQQVTLSCSPISGHRSVSWYQQTPGQGLQFLFEYFSETQRNKGNFPGRFSGRQFSNSRSEMNVSTLELGDSALYLCASSAQGNTEAFFGQGTRLTVV.

This chain links TRBV27 with TRBJ1-5; unclear D gene. This CDR3 is built from 13 residues. Germline assignment: CDR1 MNHEY and CDR2 SMNVEV (reference sequence). Trimming took off 4 bases at V and 3 bases at J, with 7 bases between the two ends. The chain's CDR3 is CASSSRPNQPQHF. In nucleotides, the CDR3 is TGTGCCAGCAGTTCCCGTCCCAATCAGCCCCAGCATTTT.

V gene TRBV27 combines with J gene TRBJ2-1, with 7 positions matching TRBD2. From germline, CDR1 is MNHEY and CDR2 SMNVEV (reference sequence). The V segment lost 4 bases and the J segment 3 bases; nucleotides outside the gene matches: 6. The CDR3 contains 15 residues. CDR3 nucleotides: TGTGCCAGCAGTTCACCGGGACTAAGCTACAATGAGCAGTTCTTC. Protein product: CASSSPGLSYNEQFF.